Below, 24 T cell receptor beta chains from the same sample are listed, as sequenced in a study of siplizumab effects on memory and regulatory T cells. Some clones are missing from TCRdb's copy, which holds only in-frame ones; the method was immunoSEQ multiplex PCR. Among roughly 100,000 clones listed, 93% were seen once. The sample comprised CD4+ T cells sorted from blood. The receptors here all came from a human donor in good health.

V is TRBV6-1 and J is TRBJ1-2; no reliable D call. CDR1 and CDR2 (germline): MNHNS, SASEGT. The CDR3 consists of 12 residues. With 5 bases removed from V and 4 bases from J, the gap between germline ends came to 8 bases. The CDR3 coding sequence is TGTGCCAGCAGTATCGATTTCTATGGCTACACCTTC. Translated: CASSIDFYGYTF.

Here the CDR3 DNA reads TGTGCCAGCAGCTTAGCTTGGAACACTGAAGCTTTCTTT. Translating gives CASSLAWNTEAFF. The chain combines TRBV11-2 with TRBJ1-1; no reliable D call. CDR3 length: 13 amino acids. Between the trimmed V and J ends, which lost 1 base and 1 base, there was a span of 4 bases. CDR1 and CDR2 from the germline V gene are SGHAT and FQNNGV.

V usage is TRBV11-2 and J usage is TRBJ2-5; D unresolved. The CDR3 is 13 amino acids. Germline V gives CDR1 SGHAT, CDR2 FQNNGV. The V end lost 6 bases, the J end lost 5 bases, and 13 bases lay between the germline ends. CDR3 sequence (DNA): TGTGCCAGCAGTTCCGCTAGTTGGGAGACCCAGTACTTC. Translated: CASSSASWETQYF.

This rearrangement joins TRBV10-3 to TRBJ2-5, with D maybe TRBD2 (5 bases). V gave up 3 bases and J gave up 5 bases, with 7 bases separating them. This CDR3 is built from 12 residues. From germline, CDR1 is ENHRY and CDR2 SYGVKD. CDR3 sequence: CAISERRETQYF. CDR3 bases: TGTGCCATCAGTGAACGGAGGGAGACCCAGTACTTC.

The chain employs TRBV19 and TRBJ1-4; 8 positions agree with TRBD1. This CDR3 spans 14 amino acids. The germline V gene encodes CDR1 LNHDA and CDR2 SQIVND (reference sequence). Trimming at V came to 7 bases and at J to 6 bases, leaving 7 bases not matched to a gene. For the CDR3, the DNA is TGTGCCAGTACGGGGACAGGCCAGTATGAAAAACTGTTTTTT. Amino acids: CASTGTGQYEKLFF.

The chain's CDR3 is CASSYLGRGETQYF. CDR3 in DNA: TGTGCCAGCAGTTACCTGGGTAGGGGGGAGACCCAGTACTTC. The chain couples TRBV6-5 to TRBJ2-5, with D possibly being TRBD1 (6 bases). Trimming cost V 2 bases and J 5 bases, with 12 bases left between them. Germline V gene sequence: CDR1 MNHEY, CDR2 SVGAGI. The CDR3 runs 14 residues.

This chain joins TRBV30 and TRBJ2-2; no definite D call. The V and J ends lost 0 bases and 3 bases respectively, with 17 bases between them. The CDR3 length is 17 residues. The germline gives CDR1 GTSNPN, CDR2 SVGIG (reference sequence). CDR3 DNA: TGTGCCTGGAGTGTATTGAAGGTGGGGTTATACACCGGGGAGCTGTTTTTT. Residues: CAWSVLKVGLYTGELFF.

This chain uses TRBV19 with TRBJ2-1; D is possibly TRBD1 (7 bases). Germline CDR1 LNHDA, CDR2 SQIVND (reference sequence). The germline V and J ends were trimmed by 6 bases and 5 bases, with 17 bases remaining between them. The CDR3 contains 15 residues. The CDR3 spells CASSRGASPNNEQFF. The DNA for the CDR3 is TGTGCCAGTAGCAGGGGGGCCAGCCCCAACAATGAGCAGTTCTTC.

J is TRBJ1-1 and V is TRBV6-5; D uncertain. Germline V CDR1 and CDR2: MNHEY, SVGAGI. CDR3 length equals 14 residues. With 6 bases removed from V and 0 bases from J, the gap between germline ends came to 11 bases. CDR3 protein: CASSQQSLNTEAFF. The DNA for the CDR3 is TGTGCCAGCAGCCAACAGAGTTTGAACACTGAAGCTTTCTTT.

The genes are TRBV4-3 and TRBJ2-7; 7 bases match TRBD1. The germline V gene encodes CDR1 LGHNA and CDR2 YSLEER. This CDR3 region has 14 residues. Germline trimming cut 4 bases from V and 0 bases from J; bases unmatched to any gene: 3. The CDR3 protein is CASSRDSHSYEQYF. The CDR3, as DNA: TGCGCCAGCAGCCGGGACAGCCACTCCTACGAGCAGTACTTC.

As concerns this clone: One junction end does not reproduce the germline sequence, and a read error may be involved. The chain has TRBV19 and TRBJ1-2, with 7 positions matching TRBD1. The CDR3 consists of 12 residues. The germline gives CDR1 LNHDA, CDR2 SQIVND (reference sequence). CDR3 sequence: CASRTGNSGYTF. The CDR3 DNA sequence: TGTGCCAGTAGGACAGGGAACTCTGGCTACACCTTC. Full variable domain (rest looked up from reference TRBV19 and TRBJ1-2): DGGITQSPKYLFRKEGQNVTLSCEQNLNHDAMYWYRQDPGQGLRLIYYSQIVNDFQKGDIAEGYSVSREKKESFPLTVTSAQKNPTAFYLCASRTGNSGYTFGSGTRLTVV.

CDR3 in amino acids: CASSSYPDRYEQYF. The CDR3 DNA reads as TGCGCCAGCAGCTCTTACCCGGACCGGTACGAGCAGTACTTC. The rearrangement joins TRBV5-1 to TRBJ2-7; D unresolved. V lost 3 bases and J lost 4, with 14 bases in between. Germline V gene data show CDR1 as SGHRS and CDR2 as YFSETQ. This CDR3 comprises 14 residues.

The chain carries TRBV30 and TRBJ1-1; D is perhaps TRBD1 (5 bases). V gave up 0 bases and J gave up 4 bases, with 12 bases separating them. The CDR3 length is 14 residues. Germline lookup yields CDR1 GTSNPN and CDR2 SVGIG (reference sequence). CDR3 region: CAWSVPGPGTEAFF. DNA for the CDR3: TGTGCCTGGAGTGTACCAGGGCCGGGCACTGAAGCTTTCTTT.

This clone occurred once. The chain employs TRBV14 and TRBJ1-4; D is unresolved. The CDR3 is made up of 15 amino acids. Germline V gene sequence: CDR1 SGHDN, CDR2 FVKESK. Trimming took 0 bases from V and 8 from J, leaving 13 bases between them. The CDR3 DNA reads TGTGCCAGCAGCCAAGATGCCGGAGGAAGGGAAAAACTGTTTTTT. It is translated as CASSQDAGGREKLFF.

The chain recombines TRBV11-2 with TRBJ2-7; 8 bases are a match to TRBD1. CDR1 is SGHAT, CDR2 FQNNGV, per germline. V trimming: 5 bases; J trimming: 2 bases; junction bases outside the gene matches: 5. There are 14 residues in the CDR3. CDR3 coding DNA: TGTGCCAGCAGCGCGGGGACAGGAGCCTACGAGCAGTACTTC. Its protein product is CASSAGTGAYEQYF.

V and J are TRBV5-5 and TRBJ1-1; D unclear. Germline loops: CDR1 SGHKS, CDR2 YYEKEE (reference sequence). This CDR3 region has 11 residues. V was pared by 4 bases and J by 3 bases, with 4 bases between. The CDR3 loop is CASSDDTEAFF. CDR3 nucleotides: TGTGCCAGCAGCGATGACACTGAAGCTTTCTTT.

The chain uses TRBV28 and TRBJ1-5, with D possibly being TRBD1 (5 bases). This CDR3 region has 15 residues. V dropped 6 bases and J dropped 2 bases, with 14 bases sitting between them. The germline CDR1 and CDR2 sequences are MDHEN and SYDVKM. The chain's CDR3 is CASSLSGGGNQPQHF. The CDR3 DNA reads TGTGCCAGCAGCCTATCGGGGGGTGGCAATCAGCCCCAGCATTTT. The whole variable domain, remainder taken from reference TRBV28 and TRBJ1-5, is DVKVTQSSRYLVKRTGEKVFLECVQDMDHENMFWYRQDPGLGLRLIYFSYDVKMKEKGDIPEGYSVSREKKERFSLILESASTNQTSMYLCASSLSGGGNQPQHFGDGTRLSIL.

The chain is built from TRBV27 and TRBJ1-1; possibly TRBD1 for D (5 bases). Germline V gene sequence: CDR1 MNHEY, CDR2 SMNVEV (reference sequence). The length of the CDR3 is 13 residues. The V end lost 6 bases, the J end lost 1 base, and 9 bases lay between the germline ends. CDR3 residues: CASSFTGNTEAFF. The CDR3 region has the DNA TGTGCCAGCAGCTTCACAGGGAACACTGAAGCTTTCTTT.

The chain couples TRBV19 to TRBJ2-1, with D possibly TRBD2 on 5 matching bases. This CDR3 is 14 amino acids long. Trimming took off 6 bases at V and 0 bases at J, with 9 bases between the two ends. Germline V gene lookup returns CDR1 LNHDA and CDR2 SQIVND (reference sequence). DNA of the CDR3: TGTGCCAGTAGAGCGGTGAGCTCCTACAATGAGCAGTTCTTC. It encodes CASRAVSSYNEQFF.

The count of this clone is one. The chain employs TRBV30 and TRBJ1-3; TRBD1 matches at 7 bases. The V segment lost 5 bases and the J segment 5 bases; nucleotides outside the gene matches: 6. This CDR3 is built from 13 residues. Germline CDR1 and CDR2: GTSNPN and SVGIG (reference sequence). CDR3 residues: CAWDRANRNTIYF. DNA of the CDR3: TGTGCCTGGGACAGGGCCAACCGAAACACCATATATTTT.

This CDR3 is CASRSGQGDNQPQHF. The CDR3 DNA follows: TGTGCCAGTAGGTCCGGACAGGGGGACAATCAGCCCCAGCATTTT. The chain uses TRBV27 and TRBJ1-5; 10 bases agree with TRBD1. This CDR3 spans 15 amino acids. With 9 bases clipped from V and 3 bases from J, the junction kept 8 bases outside the gene matches. Germline V gives CDR1 MNHEY, CDR2 SMNVEV (reference sequence).

This CDR3 reads CASSDGAGNTEAFF. The CDR3 DNA follows: TGTGCCAGCAGTGACGGGGCGGGGAACACTGAAGCTTTCTTT. The J gene is TRBJ1-1, the V gene TRBV6-5; D possibly corresponds to TRBD1 (5 bases). CDR3 length: 14 amino acids. V lost 5 bases, J lost 1 base, and 11 bases lay in between. CDR1 is MNHEY, CDR2 SVGAGI, per germline.

The V and J genes are TRBV5-5 and TRBJ2-1, with TRBD1 matching over 9 bases. J was trimmed by 4 bases and V by 4 bases; bases with no gene match: 3. This CDR3 is 14 amino acids long. The germline CDR1 and CDR2 sequences are SGHKS and YYEKEE (reference sequence). The CDR3: CASSQGQGYNEQFF. The CDR3 nucleotides are TGTGCCAGCAGCCAGGGACAGGGTTACAATGAGCAGTTCTTC.

V gene TRBV11-3 combines with J gene TRBJ2-5; the match to TRBD2 covers 14 bases. V was clipped by 5 bases and J by 3 bases; unmatched bases: 2. Germline CDR1 is SGHNT and CDR2 is YENEEA. The CDR3 is made up of 15 amino acids. The CDR3 here is CASSPGLAGEETQYF. The CDR3, as DNA: TGTGCCAGCAGCCCGGGACTAGCGGGAGAAGAGACCCAGTACTTC.